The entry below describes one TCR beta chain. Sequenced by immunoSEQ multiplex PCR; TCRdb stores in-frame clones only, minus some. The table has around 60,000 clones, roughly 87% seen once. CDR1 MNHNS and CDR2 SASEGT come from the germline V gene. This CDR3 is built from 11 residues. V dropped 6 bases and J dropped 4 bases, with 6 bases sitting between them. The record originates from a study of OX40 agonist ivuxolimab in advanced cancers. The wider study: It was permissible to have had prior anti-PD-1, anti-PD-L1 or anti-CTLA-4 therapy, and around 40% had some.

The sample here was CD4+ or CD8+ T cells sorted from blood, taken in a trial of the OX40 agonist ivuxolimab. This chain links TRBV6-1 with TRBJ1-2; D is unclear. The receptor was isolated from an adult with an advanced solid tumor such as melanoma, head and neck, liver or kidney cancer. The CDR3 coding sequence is TGTGCCAGCAGAACGGCCTATGGCTACACCTTC. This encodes CASRTAYGYTF.